The rows below give T cell receptor beta chains drawn from one sample of a study of blood T cells in healthy people across ages. MiXCR, run by TCRdb on the 5' RACE reads, gives a single entry per CDR3 protein. The sample shows about 1.7 million distinct CDR3 sequences, under 30% of them seen only once. The sequenced sample consisted of blood. The source of these receptors is a woman under 40 in good health. Each CDR3 is given with its conserved first and last residue.

j_gene,v_gene,CDR3aa
TRBJ2-1,TRBV19,CAVASAGGHNEQFF
TRBJ2-3,TRBV10-3,CAISEPKQRAKADTQYF
TRBJ1-2,TRBV5-1,CASRSIPGQGGYGYTF
TRBJ2-2,TRBV7-2,CASSLSRTTNTGELFF
TRBJ1-2,TRBV7-2,CASRPSGTRNGYTF
TRBJ2-7,TRBV5-6,CASSVTGTPAFYEQYF
TRBJ1-5,TRBV6-5,CASSPHSGQPQHF
TRBJ2-2,TRBV20-1,CSARLNANTGELFF
TRBJ2-5,TRBV11-2,CASSFSTGTYLEETQYF
TRBJ2-5,TRBV20-1,CSAIQGPEETQYF
TRBJ1-2,TRBV12-3/TRBV12-4,CASTEDRGLGGYTF
TRBJ1-1,TRBV2,CASSGGWNTEAFF
TRBJ2-2,TRBV5-1,CASSLRGEIGGELFF
TRBJ2-3,TRBV7-9,CASSPIAGGSTDTQYF
TRBJ2-7,TRBV6-5,CASSYPGATRQYF
TRBJ1-2,TRBV27,CASSNQGQGYGYTF
TRBJ2-3,TRBV20-1,CSAITGDRLSGTQYF
TRBJ1-2,TRBV6-5,CASSNGDYGYTF
TRBJ2-7,TRBV7-9,CASRSGQPGTYEQYF
TRBJ2-1,TRBV5-5,CASSQGQTNEQFF
TRBJ2-7,TRBV7-2,CAGSSRTSGYEQYF
TRBJ2-5,TRBV20-1,CSARDLERSGDQETQYF
TRBJ1-2,TRBV19,CASGQSLGLNTF
TRBJ2-6,TRBV7-2,CANSPQRGGGGANVLTF
TRBJ1-3,TRBV7-2,CASSLATGNTIYF
TRBJ2-5,TRBV11-2,CASSLSGSGSQETQYF
TRBJ1-2,TRBV6-6,CASSYGTDRVRGYTF
TRBJ2-7,TRBV5-1,CASSLSLVAYEQYF
TRBJ2-1,TRBV18,CASSPFIAGDDEQFF
TRBJ1-1,TRBV29-1,CSVVGQGAYTEAFF
TRBJ1-4,TRBV27,CASSPRPVEKLFF
TRBJ2-1,TRBV7-8,CASSWGLAGVLNEQFF
TRBJ1-2,TRBV3-1,CASSQENGYYGYTF
TRBJ1-4,TRBV5-1,CASSLTDRGGEKLFF
TRBJ2-7,TRBV20-1,CSASFSRDYEQYF
TRBJ1-2,TRBV4-3,CASSQDPQGWSGYTF
TRBJ1-2,TRBV29-1,CSVGNRQVGYYGYTF
TRBJ2-2,TRBV6-2/TRBV6-3,CASKTSGRSGELFF
TRBJ2-1,TRBV5-1,CASSSLQSLEQFF
TRBJ1-1,TRBV7-9,CASSLWGGDTEAFF
TRBJ2-3,TRBV6-5,CASTKTYTDTQYF
TRBJ2-7,TRBV7-2,CASSLTEREGRSYEQYF